This record looks at one TCR beta chain sequence and its context. Its antigen remains unknown. The data derive from a study of cytomegalovirus exposure and HLA in healthy donors. Study results and limitations: Sequencing depth across donors, presence/absence analyses assumed, was roughly uniform.

In the PCR, 60 Vbeta and 13 Jbeta primers were used. Repertoires were generated with immunoSEQ multiplex PCR, while TCRdb's copy carries only in-frame clones and drops some. The repertoire holds 75,000 to 100,000 clones, with 70% to 85% as singletons. Germline loops: CDR1 MRHNA, CDR2 SNTAGT. CDR3 length equals 14 residues. Unmatched junction bases numbered 6, after V lost 6 bases and J lost 7 bases. The rearrangement uses TRBV6-4 and TRBJ2-2, with TRBD1 matching over 9 bases. The clonotype comes from a man in his fifties or sixties in good health and CMV-seronegative. Specimen: PBMCs. CDR3 residues: CASRGDRDGGELFF. The CDR3 region has the DNA TGTGCCAGCAGGGGGGACAGGGACGGCGGGGAGCTGTTTTTT.